Listed here are 12 T cell receptor beta chains from one sample, sequenced in a study of OX40 agonist ivuxolimab in advanced cancers. The data were produced by immunoSEQ multiplex PCR, yet TCRdb's version contains in-frame clones alone and is incomplete. The sample has more than 55,000 clones, nearly 90% seen once. Source: CD4+ or CD8+ T cells sorted from blood, taken in a trial of the OX40 agonist ivuxolimab. The receptor source for this set is an adult with an advanced solid tumor such as melanoma, head and neck, liver or kidney cancer.

This clone was seen a few times. The J gene is TRBJ2-7, the V gene TRBV11-1; D uncertain. V was pared by 3 bases and J by 2 bases, with 8 bases between. Per the germline V gene, CDR1 is SGHAT and CDR2 is FQDESV (reference sequence). The CDR3 runs 13 residues. This chain's CDR3 is CASSFGQTYEQYF. The CDR3 nucleotides are TGTGCCAGCAGCTTTGGTCAGACCTACGAGCAGTACTTC.

This clone was seen only a few times. The rearrangement joins TRBV2 to TRBJ2-7; no reliable D call. This CDR3 region has 13 residues. The V and J ends lost 4 bases and 2 bases respectively, with 9 bases between them. Looked up from germline, CDR1 is SNHLY and CDR2 is FYNNEI. CDR3: CASSGTFPYEQYF. DNA for the CDR3: TGTGCCAGCAGTGGGACCTTCCCCTACGAGCAGTACTTC. Based on the CDR3 plus reference TRBV2 and TRBJ2-7, the full variable domain is EPEVTQTPSHQVTQMGQEVILRCVPISNHLYFYWYRQILGQKVEFLVSFYNNEISEKSEIFDDQFSVERPDGSNFTLKIRSTKLEDSAMYFCASSGTFPYEQYFGPGTRLTVT.

The J gene is TRBJ2-2, the V gene TRBV5-1; no reliable D call. The germline V gene has CDR1 SGHRS and CDR2 YFSETQ. This CDR3 is built from 11 residues. V lost 4 bases, J lost 4 bases, and 2 bases lay in between. CDR3 in DNA: TGCGCCAGCAGCAGCACCGGGGAGCTGTTTTTT. Protein product: CASSSTGELFF.

The chain employs TRBV5-8 and TRBJ1-1; D is undetermined. The length of the CDR3 is 15 residues. V was cut by 2 bases and J by 6 bases, with 17 bases left in between. CDR1 SGHTS and CDR2 YDEGEE come from the germline V gene. CDR3 sequence: CASSLGRGSNPEAFF. In DNA form, the CDR3 reads TGTGCCAGCAGCTTAGGACGGGGATCCAACCCTGAAGCTTTCTTT.

The chain's CDR3 is CASGGTVNNEQFF. The DNA for the CDR3 is TGTGCCAGCGGTGGGACGGTGAACAATGAGCAGTTCTTC. The chain has TRBV6-5 and TRBJ2-1, with D possibly called TRBD1 or TRBD2 (5 bases each). Germline V lookup: CDR1 MNHEY, CDR2 SVGAGI. V lost 8 bases and J lost 5, with 13 bases in between. This CDR3 is built from 13 residues.

The V call is TRBV9, the J call TRBJ1-2; D gene unclear. V dropped 0 bases and J dropped 4 bases, with 19 bases sitting between them. CDR1 is SGDLS, CDR2 YYNGEE, per germline. This CDR3 is 17 amino acids long. For the CDR3, the DNA is TGTGCCAGCAGCGTAGATCAGAACTACGGAACGGTCTATGGCTACACCTTC. It yields the protein CASSVDQNYGTVYGYTF.

The J gene is TRBJ2-3, the V gene TRBV28; no clear D gene. Germline V gene sequence: CDR1 MDHEN, CDR2 SYDVKM. V was trimmed by 2 bases and J by 2 bases, leaving 8 bases between them. The CDR3 is 14 amino acids. This chain's CDR3 is CASSLGSSTDTQYF. The CDR3 DNA reads TGTGCCAGCAGTTTAGGATCCTCCACAGATACGCAGTATTTT.

This rearrangement joins TRBV19 to TRBJ2-3; the D call may be TRBD1 or TRBD2 (5 bases each). V was clipped by 3 bases and J by 2 bases, with 18 bases between them. This CDR3 comprises 17 residues. In germline, CDR1 is LNHDA, CDR2 SQIVND (reference sequence). Written as DNA, the CDR3 is TGTGCCAGTAGTATGGGACCGTTGTCGTCCCTCACAGATACGCAGTATTTT. Translation gives CASSMGPLSSLTDTQYF.

The chain joins TRBV10-3 to TRBJ2-7; TRBD2 matches at 8 bases. The trim removed 3 bases at V and 5 bases at J, leaving 15 bases unmatched. The CDR3 runs to 17 residues. Per germline, CDR1 ENHRY and CDR2 SYGVKD. The CDR3 sequence: CAISDSGRGLAGDEQYF. DNA for the CDR3: TGTGCCATCAGTGACTCAGGTAGAGGTCTAGCGGGTGACGAGCAGTACTTC.

As concerns this clone: The germline gene is not matched at one end of the junction; a read error may be the cause. The chain recombines TRBV2 with TRBJ1-2; 10 positions agree with TRBD1. Germline CDR1 SNHLY, CDR2 FYNNEI. CDR3 length: 17 amino acids. CDR3 region: CASREGQGGVANYGYTF. The CDR3 coding sequence is TGTGCCAGCAGGGAAGGACAGGGGGGGGTCGCTAACTATGGCTACACCTTC.

This chain uses TRBV4-1 with TRBJ1-2; D is possibly TRBD1 (5 bases). The CDR3 is made up of 15 amino acids. Germline-derived CDR1 and CDR2 are MGHRA and YSYEKL. V lost 1 base to trimming and J lost 7 bases, with 16 bases between them. The CDR3 sequence: CASSQVTPIDSGYTF. The CDR3 bases are TGCGCCAGCAGCCAAGTTACCCCCATTGACAGTGGCTACACCTTC.

The chain carries TRBV2 and TRBJ2-7, with D perhaps matching TRBD1 (5 bases). Between the trimmed V and J ends, which lost 4 bases and 0 bases, there was a span of 16 bases. This CDR3 region has 16 residues. Germline CDR1 is SNHLY and CDR2 is FYNNEI. This chain's CDR3 is CASSGTGTLISYEQYF. CDR3 nucleotide sequence: TGTGCCAGCAGTGGAACAGGTACACTAATCTCCTACGAGCAGTACTTC.